This paragraph covers one T cell receptor (beta chain) sequence. Other DNA sequences within the sample encode an identical CDR3. Germline CDR1 and CDR2: ENHRY and SYGVKD. The CDR3 spans 15 residues. V was clipped by 0 bases and J by 1 base; unmatched bases: 1. Profiling relied on immunoSEQ multiplex PCR, and the TCRdb table lists in-frame clones only, not all of them. The sample yields roughly 710,000 clones, approximately 83% seen once. The data derive from a study of shared T cell receptors in the human thymus. This sample was also put to use in a study of human thymus T cells. That paper notes: Resections obtained during corrective heart surgery supplied the thymus tissue. Both thymic and peripheral blood repertoires showed apparently biased V and J usage.

The sequenced material came from thymocytes. The TCR sequence derives from a girl less than two years old with a congenital heart defect. V is TRBV10-3 and J is TRBJ2-7, with 9 positions matching TRBD1. CDR3 in amino acids: CAISESGTGSYEQYF. The CDR3 coding sequence is TGTGCCATCAGTGAGTCGGGGACAGGGTCCTACGAGCAGTACTTC.